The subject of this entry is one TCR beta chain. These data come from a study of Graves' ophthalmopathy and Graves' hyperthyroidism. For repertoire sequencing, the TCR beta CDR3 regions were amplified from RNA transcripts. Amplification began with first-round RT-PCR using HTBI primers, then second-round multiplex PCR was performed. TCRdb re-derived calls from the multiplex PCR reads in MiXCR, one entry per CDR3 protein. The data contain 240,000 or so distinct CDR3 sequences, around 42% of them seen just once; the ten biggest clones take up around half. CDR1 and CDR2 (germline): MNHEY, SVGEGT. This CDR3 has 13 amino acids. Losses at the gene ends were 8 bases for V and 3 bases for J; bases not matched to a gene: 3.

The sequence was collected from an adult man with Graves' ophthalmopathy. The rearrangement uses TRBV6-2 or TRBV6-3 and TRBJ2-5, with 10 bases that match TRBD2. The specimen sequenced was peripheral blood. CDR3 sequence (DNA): TGTGCCAGCCCTGGACTAGCGGAAGAGACCCAGTACTTC. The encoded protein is CASPGLAEETQYF.